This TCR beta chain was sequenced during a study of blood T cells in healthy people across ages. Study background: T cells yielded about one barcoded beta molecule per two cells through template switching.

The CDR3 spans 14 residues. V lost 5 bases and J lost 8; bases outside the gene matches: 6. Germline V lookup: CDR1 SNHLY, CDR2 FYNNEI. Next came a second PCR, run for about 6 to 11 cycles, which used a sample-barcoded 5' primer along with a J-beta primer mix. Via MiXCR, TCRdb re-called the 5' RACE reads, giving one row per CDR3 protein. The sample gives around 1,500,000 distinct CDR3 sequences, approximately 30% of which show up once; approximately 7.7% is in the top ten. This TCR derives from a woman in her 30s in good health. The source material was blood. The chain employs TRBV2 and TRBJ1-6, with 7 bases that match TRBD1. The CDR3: CASSTGTDYSPLHF. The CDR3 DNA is TGTGCCAGCAGTACCGGGACAGACTATTCACCCCTCCACTTT.